These T cell receptor beta chains were read from a single sample in a study of somatic mutations in cytotoxic T cells in rheumatoid arthritis. Repertoires were generated with immunoSEQ multiplex PCR, while TCRdb's copy carries only in-frame clones and drops some. The sample holds under 25,000 clones, 85% seen once. Sequenced: CD8+ T cells sorted from blood. Every receptor here comes from a woman in her thirties or forties with rheumatoid arthritis. Each CDR3 is given with its conserved first and last residue. The order of the fields is D gene, J gene, V gene, clone size, CDR3 protein, CDR3 DNA. A D gene is named only where the DNA matches it firmly. Only part of the rows carry a size: once, few, many, or a class if the clone is expanded.

d_gene: NA; j_gene: TRBJ2-7; v_gene: TRBV6-5; abundance: NA; CDR3aa: CASSLGGLHYEQYF; CDR3nt: TGTGCCAGCAGCCTCGGGGGGCTACACTACGAGCAGTACTTC
d_gene: TRBD2; j_gene: TRBJ2-7; v_gene: TRBV18; abundance: NA; CDR3aa: CASSPGTSAYEQYF; CDR3nt: TGTGCCAGCTCACCCGGGACTAGCGCCTACGAGCAGTACTTC
d_gene: NA; j_gene: TRBJ2-7; v_gene: TRBV7-9; abundance: few; CDR3aa: CASSFSDEQYF; CDR3nt: TGTGCCAGCAGCTTTTCGGACGAGCAGTACTTC
d_gene: NA; j_gene: TRBJ2-5; v_gene: TRBV9; abundance: NA; CDR3aa: CASSLPASQETQYF; CDR3nt: TGTGCCAGCAGCCTTCCGGCTAGTCAAGAGACCCAGTACTTC
d_gene: TRBD2; j_gene: TRBJ2-3; v_gene: TRBV2; abundance: NA; CDR3aa: CASSPRLAGSGDTQYF; CDR3nt: TGTGCCAGCAGTCCCCGACTAGCGGGGTCCGGGGATACGCAGTATTTT
d_gene: NA; j_gene: TRBJ2-3; v_gene: TRBV30; abundance: NA; CDR3aa: CAWSGGLSGARGDTQYF; CDR3nt: TGTGCCTGGAGTGGAGGTTTGAGTGGGGCGAGGGGGGATACGCAGTATTTT
d_gene: TRBD1; j_gene: TRBJ1-1; v_gene: TRBV7-6; abundance: NA; CDR3aa: CASSLGQGAEAFF; CDR3nt: TGTGCCAGCAGCTTAGGGCAGGGGGCTGAAGCTTTCTTT
d_gene: TRBD1; j_gene: TRBJ2-5; v_gene: TRBV23-1; abundance: NA; CDR3aa: CASSPPKRQGAEGETQYF; CDR3nt: TGCGCCAGCAGCCCCCCCAAGCGGCAGGGGGCGGAGGGAGAGACCCAGTACTTC
d_gene: TRBD2; j_gene: TRBJ2-3; v_gene: TRBV18; abundance: NA; CDR3aa: CASSRDTSGTSGTSTDTQYF; CDR3nt: TGTGCCAGCTCACGCGATACCTCCGGGACTAGCGGGACTAGCACAGATACGCAGTATTTT
d_gene: TRBD2; j_gene: TRBJ2-7; v_gene: TRBV5-6; abundance: NA; CDR3aa: CASSHWEGRDEQYF; CDR3nt: TGTGCCAGCAGCCATTGGGAGGGACGGGACGAGCAGTACTTC
d_gene: TRBD2; j_gene: TRBJ2-3; v_gene: TRBV12-5; abundance: NA; CDR3aa: CASGFGRREGETDTQYF; CDR3nt: TGTGCTAGTGGTTTCGGGCGGCGGGAGGGGGAGACAGATACGCAGTATTTT
d_gene: TRBD1; j_gene: TRBJ1-2; v_gene: TRBV11-2; abundance: NA; CDR3aa: CASSFGQGMAYGYTF; CDR3nt: TGTGCCAGCAGCTTTGGACAGGGGATGGCCTATGGCTACACCTTC
d_gene: NA; j_gene: TRBJ2-7; v_gene: TRBV27; abundance: NA; CDR3aa: CASSSTYEQYF; CDR3nt: TGTGCCAGCAGTTCCACCTACGAGCAGTACTTC